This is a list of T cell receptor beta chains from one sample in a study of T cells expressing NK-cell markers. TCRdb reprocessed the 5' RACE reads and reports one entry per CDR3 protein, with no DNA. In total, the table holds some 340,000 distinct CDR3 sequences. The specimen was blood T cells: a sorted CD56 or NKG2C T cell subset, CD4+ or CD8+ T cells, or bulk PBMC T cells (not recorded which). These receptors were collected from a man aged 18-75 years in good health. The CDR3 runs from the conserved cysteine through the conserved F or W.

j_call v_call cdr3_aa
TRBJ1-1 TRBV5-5 CASSLWGNTEAFF
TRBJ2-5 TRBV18 CASSPLLAGGPGETQYF
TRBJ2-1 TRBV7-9 CASSPPTSGGRNEQFF
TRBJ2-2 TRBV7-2 CASSLGLAVTGELFF
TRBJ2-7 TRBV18 CASSRETNIGEQYF
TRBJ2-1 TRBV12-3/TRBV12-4 CASSFPGTKNSYNEQFF
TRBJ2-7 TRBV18 CASSPNRGTAYEQYF
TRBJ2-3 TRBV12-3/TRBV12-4 CASRPLSGRGSDTQYF
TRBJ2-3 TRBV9 CASSEGTDTQYF
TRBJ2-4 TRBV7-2 CASSLSQAAGNIQYF
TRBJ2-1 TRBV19 CASTRLAGRSYNEQFF
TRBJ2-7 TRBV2 CATRRGLAVTYEQYF
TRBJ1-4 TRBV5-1 CASSLATGGNEKLFF
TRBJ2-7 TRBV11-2 CASRSFRQGAYEQYF
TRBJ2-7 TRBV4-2 CASSHDGRTGSYEQYF
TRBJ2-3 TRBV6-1 CASSETVFGGSTDTQYF
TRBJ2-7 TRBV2 CASSGGRNRYEQYF
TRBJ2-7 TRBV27 CASSLTATSYEQYF
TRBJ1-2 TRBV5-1 CASSFNRGQDGYTF
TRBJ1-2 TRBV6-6 CASSHQYGYTF
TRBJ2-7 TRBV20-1 CSAAPRGADKGQYF
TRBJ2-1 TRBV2 CASNFLATMNEQFF
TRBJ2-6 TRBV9 CASSVNRHVLTF
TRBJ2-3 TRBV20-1 CSATTRDWAGDTQYF
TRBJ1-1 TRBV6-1 CASRSGTPGGTEAFF
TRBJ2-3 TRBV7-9 CASSSSYLYTDTQYF